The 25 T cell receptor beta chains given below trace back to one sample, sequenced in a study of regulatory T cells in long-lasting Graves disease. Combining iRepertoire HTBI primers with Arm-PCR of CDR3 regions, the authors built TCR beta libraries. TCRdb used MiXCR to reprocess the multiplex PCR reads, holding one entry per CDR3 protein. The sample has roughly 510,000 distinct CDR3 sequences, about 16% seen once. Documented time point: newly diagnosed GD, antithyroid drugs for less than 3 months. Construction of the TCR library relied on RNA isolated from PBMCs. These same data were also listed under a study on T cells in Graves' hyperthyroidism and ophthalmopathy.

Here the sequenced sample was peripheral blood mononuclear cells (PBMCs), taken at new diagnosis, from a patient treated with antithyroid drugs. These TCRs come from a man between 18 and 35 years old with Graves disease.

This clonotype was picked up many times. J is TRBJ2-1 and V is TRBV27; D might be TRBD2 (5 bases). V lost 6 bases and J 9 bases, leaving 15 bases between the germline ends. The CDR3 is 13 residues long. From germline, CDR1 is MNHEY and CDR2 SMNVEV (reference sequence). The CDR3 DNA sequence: TGTGCCAGCAGCTTAGGACTCCGGAGTGAGCAGTTCTTC. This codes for CASSLGLRSEQFF.

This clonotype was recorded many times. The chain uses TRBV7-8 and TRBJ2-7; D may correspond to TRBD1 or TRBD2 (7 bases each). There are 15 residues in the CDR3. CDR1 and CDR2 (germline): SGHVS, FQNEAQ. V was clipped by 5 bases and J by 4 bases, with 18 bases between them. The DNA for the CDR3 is TGTGCCAGCAGCCTTAAGCGGGACAGACCTTACGAGCAGTACTTC. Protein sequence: CASSLKRDRPYEQYF.

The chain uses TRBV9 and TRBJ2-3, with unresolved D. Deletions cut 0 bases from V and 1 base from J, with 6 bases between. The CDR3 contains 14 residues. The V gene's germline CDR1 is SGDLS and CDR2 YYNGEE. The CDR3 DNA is TGTGCCAGCAGCGTAGACCCGCGCACAGATACGCAGTATTTT. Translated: CASSVDPRTDTQYF.

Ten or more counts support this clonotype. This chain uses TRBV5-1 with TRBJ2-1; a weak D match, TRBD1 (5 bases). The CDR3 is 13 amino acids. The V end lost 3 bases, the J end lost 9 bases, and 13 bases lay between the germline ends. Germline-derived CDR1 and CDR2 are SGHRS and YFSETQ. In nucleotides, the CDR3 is TGCGCCAGCAGCTCCATTTCGACAGTTGAGCAGTTCTTC. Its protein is CASSSISTVEQFF.

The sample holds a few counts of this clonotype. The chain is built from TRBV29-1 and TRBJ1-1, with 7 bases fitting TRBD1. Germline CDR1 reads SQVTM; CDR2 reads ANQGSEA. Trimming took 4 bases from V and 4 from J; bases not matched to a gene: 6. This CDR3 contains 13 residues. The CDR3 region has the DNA TGCAGCGTTGCCCGGGCAGGGGGCACTGAAGCTTTCTTT. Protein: CSVARAGGTEAFF.

CDR3 DNA: TGTGCCAGCAGCTCCCACAGATCTGCCCGCTACGAGCAGTACTTC. It is translated as CASSSHRSARYEQYF. V usage is TRBV7-8 and J usage is TRBJ2-7, with D uncertain. This CDR3 has 15 residues. The germline gives CDR1 SGHVS, CDR2 FQNEAQ. The V and J ends lost 4 bases and 3 bases respectively, with 16 bases between them.

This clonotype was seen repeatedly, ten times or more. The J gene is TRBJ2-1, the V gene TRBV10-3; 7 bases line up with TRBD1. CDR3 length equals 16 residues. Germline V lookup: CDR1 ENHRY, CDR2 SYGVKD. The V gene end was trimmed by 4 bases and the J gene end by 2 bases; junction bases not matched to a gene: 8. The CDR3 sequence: CAISGPPGQTYNEQFF. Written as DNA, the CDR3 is TGTGCCATCAGTGGGCCCCCGGGACAGACCTACAATGAGCAGTTCTTC.

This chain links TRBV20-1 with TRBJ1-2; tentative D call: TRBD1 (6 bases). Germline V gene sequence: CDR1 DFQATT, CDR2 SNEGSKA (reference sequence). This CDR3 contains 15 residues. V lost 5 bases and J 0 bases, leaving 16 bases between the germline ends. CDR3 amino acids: CSAPNQGKANYGYTF. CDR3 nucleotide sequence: TGCAGTGCTCCTAACCAGGGGAAAGCTAACTATGGCTACACCTTC.

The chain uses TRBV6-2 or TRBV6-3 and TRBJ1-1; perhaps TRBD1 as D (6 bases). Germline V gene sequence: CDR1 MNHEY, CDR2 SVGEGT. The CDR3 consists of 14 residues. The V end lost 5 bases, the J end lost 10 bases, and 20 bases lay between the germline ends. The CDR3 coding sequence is TGTGCCAGCAGTCTGGAGGGGGGATCGGTACGAGCTTTCTTT. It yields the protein CASSLEGGSVRAFF.

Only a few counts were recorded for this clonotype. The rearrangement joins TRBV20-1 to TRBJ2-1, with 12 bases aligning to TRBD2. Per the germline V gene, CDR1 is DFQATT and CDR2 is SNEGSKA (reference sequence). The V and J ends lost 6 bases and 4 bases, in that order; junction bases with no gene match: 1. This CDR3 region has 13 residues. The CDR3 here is CSALAGGYNEQFF. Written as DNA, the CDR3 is TGCAGTGCCCTAGCGGGAGGGTACAATGAGCAGTTCTTC.

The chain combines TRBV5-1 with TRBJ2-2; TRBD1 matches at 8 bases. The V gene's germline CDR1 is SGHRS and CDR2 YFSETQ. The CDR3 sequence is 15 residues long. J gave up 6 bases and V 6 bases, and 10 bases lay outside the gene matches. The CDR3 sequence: CASTPREQGAGELFF. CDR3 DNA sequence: TGCGCCAGCACCCCGAGAGAACAGGGGGCCGGGGAGCTGTTTTTT.

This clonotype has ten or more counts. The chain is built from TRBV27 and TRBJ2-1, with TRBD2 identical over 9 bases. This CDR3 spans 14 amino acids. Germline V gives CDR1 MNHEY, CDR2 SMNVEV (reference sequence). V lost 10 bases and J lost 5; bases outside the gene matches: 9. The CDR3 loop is CAIRAGGPNNEQFF. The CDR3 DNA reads TGTGCCATACGGGCGGGAGGGCCTAACAATGAGCAGTTCTTC.

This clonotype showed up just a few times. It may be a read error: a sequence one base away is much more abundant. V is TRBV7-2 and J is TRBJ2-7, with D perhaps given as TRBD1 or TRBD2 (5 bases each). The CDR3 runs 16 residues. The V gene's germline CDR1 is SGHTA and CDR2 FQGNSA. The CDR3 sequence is CASSLEFGTRAYGQYF. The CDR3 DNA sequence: TGTGCCAGCAGCTTAGAATTCGGGACCAGGGCATACGGGCAGTACTTC.

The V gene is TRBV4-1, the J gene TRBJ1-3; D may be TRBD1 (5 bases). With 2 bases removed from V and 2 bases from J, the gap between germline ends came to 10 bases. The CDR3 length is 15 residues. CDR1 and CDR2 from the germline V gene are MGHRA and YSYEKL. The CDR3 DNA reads TGCGCCAGCAGCCAAAGTACAGGCGCTGGAAACACCATATATTTT. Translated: CASSQSTGAGNTIYF.

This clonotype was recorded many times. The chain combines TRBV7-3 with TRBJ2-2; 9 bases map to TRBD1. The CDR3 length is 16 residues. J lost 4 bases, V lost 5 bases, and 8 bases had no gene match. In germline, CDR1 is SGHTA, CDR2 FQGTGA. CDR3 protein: CASSPPGQGSTGELFF. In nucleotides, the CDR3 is TGTGCCAGCAGCCCGCCGGGACAGGGAAGCACCGGGGAGCTGTTTTTT.

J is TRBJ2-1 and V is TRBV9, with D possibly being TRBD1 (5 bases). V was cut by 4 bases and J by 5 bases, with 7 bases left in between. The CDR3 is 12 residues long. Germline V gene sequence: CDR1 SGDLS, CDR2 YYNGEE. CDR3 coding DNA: TGTGCCAGCAGCACGACAGACAATGAGCAGTTCTTC. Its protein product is CASSTTDNEQFF.

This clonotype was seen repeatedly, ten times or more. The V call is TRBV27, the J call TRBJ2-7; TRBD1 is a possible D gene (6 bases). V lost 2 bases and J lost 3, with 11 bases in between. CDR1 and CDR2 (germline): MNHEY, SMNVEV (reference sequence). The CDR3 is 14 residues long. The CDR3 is CASSLTGQFYEQYF. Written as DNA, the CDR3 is TGTGCCAGCAGTTTAACCGGACAGTTCTACGAGCAGTACTTC.

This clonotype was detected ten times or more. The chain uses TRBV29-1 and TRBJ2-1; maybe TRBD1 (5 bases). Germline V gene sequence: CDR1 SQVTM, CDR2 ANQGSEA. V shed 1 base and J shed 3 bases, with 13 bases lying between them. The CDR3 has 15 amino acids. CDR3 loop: CSVEGGKTVYNEQFF. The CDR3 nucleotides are TGCAGCGTTGAAGGCGGAAAGACAGTCTACAATGAGCAGTTCTTC.

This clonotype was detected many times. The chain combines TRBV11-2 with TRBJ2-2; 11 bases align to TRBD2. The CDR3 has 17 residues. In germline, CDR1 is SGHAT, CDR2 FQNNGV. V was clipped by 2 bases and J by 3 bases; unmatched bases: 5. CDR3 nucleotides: TGTGCCAGCAGCTTACAAACACTAGCGGGGGACACCGGGGAGCTGTTTTTT. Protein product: CASSLQTLAGDTGELFF.

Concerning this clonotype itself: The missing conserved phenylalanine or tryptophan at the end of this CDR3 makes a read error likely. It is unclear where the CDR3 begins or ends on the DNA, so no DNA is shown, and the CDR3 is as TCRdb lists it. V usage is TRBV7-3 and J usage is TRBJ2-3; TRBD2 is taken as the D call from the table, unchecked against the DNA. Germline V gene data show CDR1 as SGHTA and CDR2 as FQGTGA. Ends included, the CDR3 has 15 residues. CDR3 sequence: CASSPDAGLTGRWYL.

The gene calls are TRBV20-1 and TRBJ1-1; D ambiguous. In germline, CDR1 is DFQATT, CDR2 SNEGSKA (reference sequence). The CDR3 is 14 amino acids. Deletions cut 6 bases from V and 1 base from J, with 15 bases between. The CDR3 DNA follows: TGCAGTGCAAGACAAGGGCAGCCGAACACTGAAGCTTTCTTT. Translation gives CSARQGQPNTEAFF.

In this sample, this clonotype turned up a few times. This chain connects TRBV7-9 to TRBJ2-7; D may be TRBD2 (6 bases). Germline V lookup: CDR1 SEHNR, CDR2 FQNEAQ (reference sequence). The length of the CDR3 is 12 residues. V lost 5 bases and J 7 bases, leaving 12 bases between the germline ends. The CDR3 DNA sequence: TGTGCCAGCAGCATGGGGGGTCTGGAGCAGTACTTC. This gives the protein CASSMGGLEQYF.

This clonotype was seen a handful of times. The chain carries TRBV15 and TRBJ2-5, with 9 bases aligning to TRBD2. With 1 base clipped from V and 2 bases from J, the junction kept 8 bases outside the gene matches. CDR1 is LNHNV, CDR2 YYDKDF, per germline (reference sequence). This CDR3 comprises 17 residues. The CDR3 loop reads CATSRALTSGSQETQYF. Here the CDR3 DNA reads TGTGCCACCAGCAGAGCTCTCACTAGCGGGTCACAAGAGACCCAGTACTTC.

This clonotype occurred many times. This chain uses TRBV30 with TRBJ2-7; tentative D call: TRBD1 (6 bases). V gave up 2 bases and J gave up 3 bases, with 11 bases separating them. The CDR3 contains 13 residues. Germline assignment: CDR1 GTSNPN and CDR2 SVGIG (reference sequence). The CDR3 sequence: CAWSSGELYEQYF. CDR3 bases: TGTGCCTGGAGTTCAGGGGAACTCTACGAGCAGTACTTC. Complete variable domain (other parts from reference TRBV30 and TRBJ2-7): SQTIHQWPATLVQPVGSPLSLECTVEGTSNPNLYWYRQAAGRGLQLLFYSVGIGQISSEVPQNLSASRPQDRQFILSSKKLLLSDSGFYLCAWSSGELYEQYFGPGTRLTVT.

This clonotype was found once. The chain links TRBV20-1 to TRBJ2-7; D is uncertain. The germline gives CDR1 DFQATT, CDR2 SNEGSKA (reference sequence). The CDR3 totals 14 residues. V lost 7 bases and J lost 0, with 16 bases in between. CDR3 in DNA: TGCAGTGTAGAAAGCGAACGGACCTCCTACGAGCAGTACTTC. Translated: CSVESERTSYEQYF.